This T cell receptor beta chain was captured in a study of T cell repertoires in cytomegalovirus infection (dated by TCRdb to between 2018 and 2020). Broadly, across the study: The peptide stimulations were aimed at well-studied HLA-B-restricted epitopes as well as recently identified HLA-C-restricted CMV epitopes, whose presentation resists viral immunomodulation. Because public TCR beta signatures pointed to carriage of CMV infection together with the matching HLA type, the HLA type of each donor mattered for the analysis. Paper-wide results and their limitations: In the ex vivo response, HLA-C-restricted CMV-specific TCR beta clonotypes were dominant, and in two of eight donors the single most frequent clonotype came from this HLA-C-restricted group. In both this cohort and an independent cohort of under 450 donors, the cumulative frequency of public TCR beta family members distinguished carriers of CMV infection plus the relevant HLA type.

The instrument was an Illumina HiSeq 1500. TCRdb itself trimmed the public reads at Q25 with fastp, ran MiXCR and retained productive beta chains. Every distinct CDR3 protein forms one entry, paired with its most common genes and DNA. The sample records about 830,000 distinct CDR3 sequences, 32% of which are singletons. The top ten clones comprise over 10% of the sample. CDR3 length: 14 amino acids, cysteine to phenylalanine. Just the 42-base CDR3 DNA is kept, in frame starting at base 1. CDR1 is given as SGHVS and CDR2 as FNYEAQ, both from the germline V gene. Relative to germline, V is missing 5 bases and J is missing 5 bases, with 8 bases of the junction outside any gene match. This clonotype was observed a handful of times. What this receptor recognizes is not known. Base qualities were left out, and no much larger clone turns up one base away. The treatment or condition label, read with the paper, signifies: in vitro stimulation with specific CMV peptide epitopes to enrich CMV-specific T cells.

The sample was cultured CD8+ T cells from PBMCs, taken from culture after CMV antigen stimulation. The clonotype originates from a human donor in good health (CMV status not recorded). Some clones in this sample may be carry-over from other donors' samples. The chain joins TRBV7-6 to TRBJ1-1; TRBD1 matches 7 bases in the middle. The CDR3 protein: CASSPQTGRTEAFF. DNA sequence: TGTGCCAGCAGCCCTCAGACAGGGCGGACTGAAGCTTTCTTT.